These 9 T cell receptor beta chains originate from one sample sequenced in a study of blood T cell repertoires in COVID-19. The table came from immunoSEQ multiplex PCR; TCRdb's copy has only in-frame clones and leaves some out. This sample yields around 200,000 clones, of which 80% to 90% are seen a single time; approximately 14% belongs to the top ten. The sequencing sample was made of peripheral blood. The source of these receptors is a man aged 30-40 years with active or convalescent COVID-19.

This chain links TRBV5-1 with TRBJ2-3, with D possibly TRBD1 on 6 matching bases. The CDR3 has 14 amino acids. CDR1 SGHRS and CDR2 YFSETQ come from the germline V gene. Trimming removed 0 bases from V and 5 bases from J, with 10 bases in between. Here the CDR3 DNA reads TGCGCCAGCAGCTTGGACAGGGTTGGAGATACGCAGTATTTT. This translates into CASSLDRVGDTQYF.

Only a few counts were recorded for this clone. The chain links TRBV12-5 to TRBJ2-1; tentatively, D is TRBD2 (6 bases). V dropped 1 base and J dropped 8 bases, with 12 bases sitting between them. The germline gives CDR1 LGHNT, CDR2 FRNRAP. This CDR3 has 14 amino acids. This CDR3 reads CASGLGGEVDEQFF. The CDR3 DNA reads as TGTGCTAGTGGTTTGGGGGGGGAGGTGGATGAGCAGTTCTTC.

The rearrangement links TRBV30 to TRBJ2-5; maybe TRBD1 (6 bases). V was shortened by 3 bases and J by 5 bases, with 10 bases between the two germline ends. This CDR3 contains 12 residues. From germline, CDR1 is GTSNPN and CDR2 SVGIG (reference sequence). In nucleotides, the CDR3 is TGTGCCTGGAGCGGACAGAGGGAGACCCAGTACTTC. It yields the protein CAWSGQRETQYF.

The chain's CDR3 is CASSGFIGTDYGYTF. The CDR3 nucleotides read TGTGCCAGCAGCGGATTTATTGGGACAGATTATGGCTACACCTTC. This chain uses TRBV3-1 (or the pseudogene TRBV3-2) with TRBJ1-2; 7 bases line up with TRBD1. This CDR3 contains 15 residues. Germline values: CDR1 LGHDT, CDR2 YNNKEL (reference sequence). The ends lost 5 bases at V and 5 bases at J; junction bases unmatched: 11.

This clone was seen more than once but under ten times. The chain couples TRBV19 to TRBJ2-1; the match to TRBD2 covers 9 bases. CDR1 LNHDA and CDR2 SQIVND come from the germline V gene (reference sequence). The CDR3 spans 14 residues. The junction had 9 bases not matched to a gene; V was cut back by 7 bases and J by 8 bases. CDR3 in DNA: TGTGCCAGTACCGCCGTTAGCGGGAGTGATGAGCAGTTCTTC. This encodes CASTAVSGSDEQFF.

The J gene is TRBJ1-2, the V gene TRBV21-1; TRBD1 reflects the table's D call only, with no check against the DNA. TRBV21-1 is a listed pseudogene. The CDR3 contains 14 residues. The CDR3 spells CASSYTGVSYGYTF. DNA of the CDR3: TGTGCCAGCAGCTATACAGGGGTCAGCTATGGCTACACCTTC.

In this sample, this clone turned up a few times. The J gene is TRBJ1-1, the V gene TRBV7-9; the D gene is possibly TRBD1 (5 bases). The V and J ends lost 2 bases and 3 bases respectively, with 13 bases between them. The CDR3 covers 15 residues. Germline loops: CDR1 SEHNR, CDR2 FQNEAQ (reference sequence). Written as DNA, the CDR3 is TGTGCCAGCAGCTTAATCGGGGGATCTGACACTGAAGCTTTCTTT. It specifies CASSLIGGSDTEAFF. Full variable domain (outside the CDR3, taken from reference TRBV7-9 and TRBJ1-1): DTGVSQNPRHKITKRGQNVTFRCDPISEHNRLYWYRQTLGQGPEFLTYFQNEAQLEKSRLLSDRFSAERPKGSFSTLEIQRTEQGDSAMYLCASSLIGGSDTEAFFGQGTRLTVV.

The chain is built from TRBV5-5 and TRBJ1-1; 8 bases line up with TRBD1. The germline V gene encodes CDR1 SGHKS and CDR2 YYEKEE (reference sequence). The CDR3 sequence is 14 residues long. The V gene end was trimmed by 2 bases and the J gene end by 2 bases; junction bases not matched to a gene: 2. The CDR3 DNA is TGTGCCAGCAGCTTTACAGGGGGTAACACTGAAGCTTTCTTT. This encodes CASSFTGGNTEAFF.

Concerning this clone: The same CDR3 can be traced to other DNA sequences in this sample. The chain recombines TRBV5-1 with TRBJ1-2; no clear D. Trimming took 3 bases from V and 2 from J, leaving 8 bases between them. CDR1 SGHRS and CDR2 YFSETQ come from the germline V gene. CDR3 length: 13 amino acids. The CDR3 sequence: CASSSDGNYGYTF. The CDR3 nucleotides read TGCGCCAGCAGCTCTGACGGGAACTATGGCTACACCTTC.